The clone carrying this T cell receptor beta chain appeared a single time. The junction differs from germline at one of its ends, possibly a read error. Unique molecular identifiers tagged the TCRbeta library. TCRdb re-called the PCR reads through MiXCR, storing one row per CDR3 protein. The table lists hundreds of thousands of distinct CDR3 sequences, approximately 16% of them singletons. The CDR3 contains 13 residues. The germline CDR1 and CDR2 sequences are MNHNY and SVGAGI (reference sequence). This specimen belongs to a study of T-cell reconstitution after alpha-beta-depleted transplantation in children.

This chain links TRBV6-6 with TRBJ2-2; no definite D call. This sequence was found in a human donor who donated a stem cell graft to a child with acute myeloid leukemia. This material consisted of PBMCs from the stem cell graft donor, taken from the stem cell graft. The CDR3 is CASSGQYTEELFF. In DNA form, the CDR3 reads TGTGCCAGCAGCGGGCAGTACACCGAGGAGCTGTTTTTT.